This record looks at one T cell receptor beta chain sequence and its context. CDR1 SEHNR and CDR2 FQNEAQ come from the germline V gene (reference sequence). This CDR3 has 13 residues. V was trimmed by 2 bases and J by 10 bases, leaving 12 bases between them. TCRdb's copy holds only in-frame clones and misses some; the assay was immunoSEQ multiplex PCR. The sample holds around 200,000 clones, approximately 85% seen once. The sample belongs to a study of blood T cell repertoires in COVID-19. This TCR was recovered from a human donor with active or convalescent COVID-19. The donor label of this sample is uncertain. The rearrangement links TRBV7-9 to TRBJ2-1, with no clear D. Specimen: peripheral blood. CDR3 DNA: TGTGCCAGCAGCTTAACTCCCTCGTGGGAGCAGTTCTTC. Translation: CASSLTPSWEQFF.